One sample yielded the 7 T cell receptor beta chains listed below, sequenced in a study of radiation and T cells in renal cell carcinoma. Here immunoSEQ multiplex PCR was the method, and the copy in TCRdb shows in-frame clones only, minus some. The sample lists 150,000 to 200,000 clones, about 88% seen once, with around 11% in the top ten. The sample's time point: blood 4 weeks post-SBRT, at nephrectomy. The treatment denotes: 15 Gy SBRT to primary tumor, nephrectomy 4 weeks later. Sequences were derived from blood, sampled from a patient whose treatment included radiotherapy and nephrectomy. The receptors here all came from a woman aged 50 to 60 with renal cell carcinoma.

The rearrangement links TRBV11-3 to TRBJ2-2; 9 bases map to TRBD2. In germline, CDR1 is SGHNT, CDR2 YENEEA. The CDR3 contains 15 residues. After removal of 3 bases from V and 4 bases from J, the junction contained 3 bases not matched to a gene. CDR3 loop: CASSFSSGVTGELFF. CDR3 sequence (DNA): TGTGCCAGCAGCTTTTCTAGCGGGGTCACCGGGGAGCTGTTTTTT.

The chain uses TRBV7-2 and TRBJ1-5, with a tentative D call TRBD1 (6 bases). Germline V gene data show CDR1 as SGHTA and CDR2 as FQGNSA. V was trimmed by 5 bases and J by 6 bases, leaving 14 bases between them. The CDR3 has 14 amino acids. The CDR3 loop reads CASSLSRGGQPQHF. CDR3 sequence (DNA): TGTGCCAGCAGCCTTTCCAGGGGCGGTCAGCCCCAGCATTTT.

The chain couples TRBV5-6 to TRBJ1-2; 7 bases fit TRBD1. CDR3 length equals 17 residues. The V gene's germline CDR1 is SGHDT and CDR2 YYEEEE. V shed 0 bases, J shed 0 bases, and the junction held 8 bases outside the gene matches. The DNA for the CDR3 is TGTGCCAGCAGCTTGGTATCAGGGGGTTTTCCTAACTATGGCTACACCTTC. Translation gives CASSLVSGGFPNYGYTF.

J is TRBJ1-2 and V is TRBV19; D not resolved. CDR3 length: 11 amino acids. The V and J ends lost 1 base and 8 bases respectively, with 5 bases between them. CDR1 is LNHDA, CDR2 SQIVND, per germline (reference sequence). Here the CDR3 reads CASSIAGGYTF. Written as DNA, the CDR3 is TGTGCCAGTAGTATAGCTGGGGGCTACACCTTC. Using reference TRBV19 and TRBJ1-2 for the parts outside the CDR3, the full variable domain is DGGITQSPKYLFRKEGQNVTLSCEQNLNHDAMYWYRQDPGQGLRLIYYSQIVNDFQKGDIAEGYSVSREKKESFPLTVTSAQKNPTAFYLCASSIAGGYTFGSGTRLTVV.

In its sample, this clone was seen once. This CDR3 is CAWAITPSYNEQFF. The CDR3 bases are TGTGCCTGGGCGATCACCCCCTCCTACAATGAGCAGTTCTTC. This chain connects TRBV30 to TRBJ2-1, with D unclear. V dropped 5 bases and J dropped 0 bases, with 11 bases sitting between them. CDR1 and CDR2 from the germline V gene are GTSNPN and SVGIG (reference sequence). The CDR3 runs to 14 residues.

The genes are TRBV19 and TRBJ1-1; D is unresolved. V lost 3 bases, J lost 4 bases, and 15 bases lay in between. The CDR3 totals 15 residues. Per germline, CDR1 LNHDA and CDR2 SQIVND (reference sequence). The CDR3 region has the DNA TGTGCCAGTAGTATTCGTACTTCGGAAGGCACTGAAGCTTTCTTT. Protein product: CASSIRTSEGTEAFF.

The chain links TRBV19 to TRBJ2-7; 11 nucleotides agree with TRBD2. Germline V gene sequence: CDR1 LNHDA, CDR2 SQIVND (reference sequence). V trimming: 3 bases; J trimming: 0 bases; junction bases outside the gene matches: 7. This CDR3 comprises 17 residues. The CDR3 loop reads CASSISASGGSSYEQYF. The CDR3 region has the DNA TGTGCCAGTAGTATTTCCGCTAGCGGGGGGAGCTCCTACGAGCAGTACTTC.